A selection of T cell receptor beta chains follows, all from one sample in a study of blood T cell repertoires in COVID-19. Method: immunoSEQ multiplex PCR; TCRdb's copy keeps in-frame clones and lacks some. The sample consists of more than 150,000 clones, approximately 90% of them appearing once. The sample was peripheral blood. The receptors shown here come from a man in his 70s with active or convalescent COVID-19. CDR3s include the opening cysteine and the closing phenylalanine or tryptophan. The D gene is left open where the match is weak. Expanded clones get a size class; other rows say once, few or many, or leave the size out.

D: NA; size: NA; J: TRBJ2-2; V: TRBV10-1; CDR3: CASRASITGELFF; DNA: TGCGCCAGCAGAGCGTCCATTACCGGGGAGCTGTTTTTT
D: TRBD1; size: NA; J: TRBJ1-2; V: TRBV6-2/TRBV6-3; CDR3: CASSSQGNYGYTF; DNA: TGTGCCAGCAGTTCACAGGGGAACTATGGCTACACCTTC
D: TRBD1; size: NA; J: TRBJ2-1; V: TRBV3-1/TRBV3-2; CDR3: CASSPDLRQGRGSYNEQFF; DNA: TGTGCCAGCAGCCCCGATCTCCGACAGGGTCGGGGCTCCTACAATGAGCAGTTCTTC
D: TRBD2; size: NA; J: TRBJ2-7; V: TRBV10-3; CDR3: CATTSGGALQYF; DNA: TGTGCCACGACTAGCGGGGGGGCCTTGCAGTACTTC
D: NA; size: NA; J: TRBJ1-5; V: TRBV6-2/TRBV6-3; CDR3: CASSTPGTPLREYNQPQHF; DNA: TGTGCCAGCAGCACTCCGGGAACCCCTCTCCGGGAATACAATCAGCCCCAGCATTTT
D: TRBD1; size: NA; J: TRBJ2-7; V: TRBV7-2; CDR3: CASSTDRGRVEQYF; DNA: TGTGCCAGCAGCACGGACAGGGGGCGGGTCGAGCAGTACTTC
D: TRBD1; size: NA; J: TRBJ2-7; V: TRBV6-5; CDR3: CASSYLGTGVYEQYF; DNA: TGTGCCAGCAGTTACTTGGGAACAGGGGTCTACGAGCAGTACTTC
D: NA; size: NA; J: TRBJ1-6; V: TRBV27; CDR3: CASNSYNSPLHF; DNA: TGTGCCAGCAACAGCTATAATTCACCCCTCCACTTT
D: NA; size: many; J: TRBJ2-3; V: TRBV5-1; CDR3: CASNTWGRSTDTQYF; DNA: TGCGCCAGCAATACCTGGGGCAGGAGCACAGATACGCAGTATTTT
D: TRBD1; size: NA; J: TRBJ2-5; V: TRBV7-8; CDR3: CASSLAGTGFSETQYF; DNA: TGTGCCAGCAGCTTAGCTGGGACAGGGTTTTCGGAGACCCAGTACTTC
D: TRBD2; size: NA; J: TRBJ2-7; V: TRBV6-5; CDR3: CASSYSPSGLAFEQYF; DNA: TGTGCCAGCAGTTACTCGCCTAGCGGGCTCGCCTTTGAGCAGTACTTC
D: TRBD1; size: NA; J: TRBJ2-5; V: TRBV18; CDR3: CASSPSGRGPQETQYF; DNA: TGTGCCAGCTCACCCTCGGGCAGGGGGCCCCAAGAGACCCAGTACTTC
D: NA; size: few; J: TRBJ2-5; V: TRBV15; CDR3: CATSRLGVGEETQYF; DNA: TGTGCCACCAGCAGGCTAGGGGTAGGTGAGGAGACCCAGTACTTC
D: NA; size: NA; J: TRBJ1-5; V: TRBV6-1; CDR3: CASSESAGFDQPQHF; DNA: TGTGCCAGCAGTGAAAGCGCGGGTTTCGATCAGCCCCAGCATTTT
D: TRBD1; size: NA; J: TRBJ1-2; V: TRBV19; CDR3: CASKDVAVDRGLGYTF; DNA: TGTGCCAGTAAAGACGTGGCCGTGGACAGGGGCCTTGGCTACACCTTC
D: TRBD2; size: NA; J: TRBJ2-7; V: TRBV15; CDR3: CATSTGARLASSEQYF; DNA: TGTGCCACCAGCACGGGGGCGAGACTAGCGTCATCCGAGCAGTACTTC
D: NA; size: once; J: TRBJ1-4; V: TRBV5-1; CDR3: CASSLATGPLEKLFF; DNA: TGCGCCAGCAGCTTGGCGACAGGCCCCCTTGAAAAACTGTTTTTT
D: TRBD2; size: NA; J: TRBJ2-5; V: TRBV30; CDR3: CAWTPIAGAQETQYF; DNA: TGTGCCTGGACCCCAATAGCGGGGGCCCAAGAGACCCAGTACTTC
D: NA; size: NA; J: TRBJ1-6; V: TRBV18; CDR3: CASSLQRGQSSYNSPLHF; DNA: TGTGCCAGCTCATTACAAAGAGGACAGAGCTCCTATAATTCACCCCTCCACTTT
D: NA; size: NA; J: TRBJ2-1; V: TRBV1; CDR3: CTSSSPQLAGLEQFF; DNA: TGCACCAGCAGCTCTCCCCAACTAGCGGGCCTTGAGCAGTTCTTC
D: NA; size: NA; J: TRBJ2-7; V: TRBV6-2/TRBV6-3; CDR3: CASSQRTHSYEQYF; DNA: TGTGCCAGCAGTCAGAGGACACACTCCTACGAGCAGTACTTC
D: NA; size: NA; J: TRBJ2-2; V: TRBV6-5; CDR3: CASTLYGSGNGELFF; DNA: TGTGCCAGCACCCTTTACGGGAGCGGTAACGGGGAGCTGTTTTTT
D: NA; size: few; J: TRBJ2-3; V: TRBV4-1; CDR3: CASSQADSRSQYF; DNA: TGCGCCAGCAGCCAGGCGGACTCCAGGTCGCAGTATTTT
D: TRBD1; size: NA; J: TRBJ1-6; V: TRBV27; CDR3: CASRVDRASPLHF; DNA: TGTGCCAGCAGAGTGGACAGGGCTTCACCCCTCCACTTT
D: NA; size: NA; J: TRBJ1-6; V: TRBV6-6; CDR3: CASSYGGSPLHF; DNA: TGTGCCAGCAGTTACGGGGGGTCACCCCTCCACTTT
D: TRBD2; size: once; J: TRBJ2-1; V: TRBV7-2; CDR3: CASSLGLAGGFGNEQFF; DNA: TGTGCCAGCAGCTTAGGCTTAGCGGGAGGATTCGGCAATGAGCAGTTCTTC
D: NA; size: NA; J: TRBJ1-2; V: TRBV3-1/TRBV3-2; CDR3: CASSLGGNYGYTF; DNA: TGTGCCAGCAGCCTGGGAGGAAACTATGGCTACACCTTC
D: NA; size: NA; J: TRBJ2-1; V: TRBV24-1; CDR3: CATSDPPPRGNEQFF; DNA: TGTGCCACCAGTGATCCCCCGCCCAGGGGCAATGAGCAGTTCTTC
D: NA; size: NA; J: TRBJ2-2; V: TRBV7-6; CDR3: CASSSAQVVGGTNTGELFF; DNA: TGTGCCAGCAGCTCCGCACAAGTTGTTGGCGGAACGAACACCGGGGAGCTGTTTTTT
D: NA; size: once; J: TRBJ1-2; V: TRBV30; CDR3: CAWREELNYGYTF; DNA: TGTGCCTGGAGGGAGGAATTAAACTATGGCTACACCTTC
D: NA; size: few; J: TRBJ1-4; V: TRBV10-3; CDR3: CAISGQTGEKLFF; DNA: TGTGCCATCAGCGGACAGACCGGCGAAAAACTGTTTTTT
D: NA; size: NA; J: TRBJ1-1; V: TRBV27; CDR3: CASSHRGMNTEAFF; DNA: TGTGCCAGCAGCCACCGGGGAATGAACACTGAAGCTTTCTTT
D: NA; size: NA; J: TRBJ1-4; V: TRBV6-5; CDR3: CASRLDKLEKLFF; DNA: TGTGCCAGCAGGCTTGACAAGCTTGAAAAACTGTTTTTT
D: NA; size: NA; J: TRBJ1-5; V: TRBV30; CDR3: CAWSVFNSNQPQHF; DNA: TGTGCCTGGAGTGTATTTAATAGCAATCAGCCCCAGCATTTT
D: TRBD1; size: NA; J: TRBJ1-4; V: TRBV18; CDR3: CASSPGQSNEKLFF; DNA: TGTGCCAGCTCACCGGGACAGTCTAATGAAAAACTGTTTTTT
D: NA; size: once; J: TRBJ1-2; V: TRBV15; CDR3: CVTSRVSTDYGYTF; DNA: TGTGTCACCAGCAGAGTATCCACGGACTATGGCTACACCTTC
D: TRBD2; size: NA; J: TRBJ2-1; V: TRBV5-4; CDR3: CASSLELAGEGEQFF; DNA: TGTGCCAGCAGCTTGGAACTAGCGGGAGAGGGTGAGCAGTTCTTC
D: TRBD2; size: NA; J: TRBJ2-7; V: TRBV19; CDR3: CASSTLGTSGVYEQYF; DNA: TGTGCCAGTAGTACCTTGGGGACTAGCGGGGTCTACGAGCAGTACTTC
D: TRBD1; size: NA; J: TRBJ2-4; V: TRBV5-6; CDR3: CASSPAGTGGNIQYF; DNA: TGTGCCAGCAGTCCCGCCGGGACAGGGGGAAACATTCAGTACTTC
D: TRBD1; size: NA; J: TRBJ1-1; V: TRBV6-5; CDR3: CASSKGANVNTEAFF; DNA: TGTGCCAGCAGTAAGGGGGCAAACGTGAACACTGAAGCTTTCTTT
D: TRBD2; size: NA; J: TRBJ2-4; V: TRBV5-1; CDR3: CASSLELAGTKVAKNIQYF; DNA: TGCGCCAGCAGCTTGGAACTAGCGGGGACCAAAGTAGCCAAAAACATTCAGTACTTC
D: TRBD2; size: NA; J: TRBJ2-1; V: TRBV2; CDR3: CASSGAGVKYNEQFF; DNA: TGTGCCAGCAGCGGGGCGGGAGTTAAGTACAATGAGCAGTTCTTC